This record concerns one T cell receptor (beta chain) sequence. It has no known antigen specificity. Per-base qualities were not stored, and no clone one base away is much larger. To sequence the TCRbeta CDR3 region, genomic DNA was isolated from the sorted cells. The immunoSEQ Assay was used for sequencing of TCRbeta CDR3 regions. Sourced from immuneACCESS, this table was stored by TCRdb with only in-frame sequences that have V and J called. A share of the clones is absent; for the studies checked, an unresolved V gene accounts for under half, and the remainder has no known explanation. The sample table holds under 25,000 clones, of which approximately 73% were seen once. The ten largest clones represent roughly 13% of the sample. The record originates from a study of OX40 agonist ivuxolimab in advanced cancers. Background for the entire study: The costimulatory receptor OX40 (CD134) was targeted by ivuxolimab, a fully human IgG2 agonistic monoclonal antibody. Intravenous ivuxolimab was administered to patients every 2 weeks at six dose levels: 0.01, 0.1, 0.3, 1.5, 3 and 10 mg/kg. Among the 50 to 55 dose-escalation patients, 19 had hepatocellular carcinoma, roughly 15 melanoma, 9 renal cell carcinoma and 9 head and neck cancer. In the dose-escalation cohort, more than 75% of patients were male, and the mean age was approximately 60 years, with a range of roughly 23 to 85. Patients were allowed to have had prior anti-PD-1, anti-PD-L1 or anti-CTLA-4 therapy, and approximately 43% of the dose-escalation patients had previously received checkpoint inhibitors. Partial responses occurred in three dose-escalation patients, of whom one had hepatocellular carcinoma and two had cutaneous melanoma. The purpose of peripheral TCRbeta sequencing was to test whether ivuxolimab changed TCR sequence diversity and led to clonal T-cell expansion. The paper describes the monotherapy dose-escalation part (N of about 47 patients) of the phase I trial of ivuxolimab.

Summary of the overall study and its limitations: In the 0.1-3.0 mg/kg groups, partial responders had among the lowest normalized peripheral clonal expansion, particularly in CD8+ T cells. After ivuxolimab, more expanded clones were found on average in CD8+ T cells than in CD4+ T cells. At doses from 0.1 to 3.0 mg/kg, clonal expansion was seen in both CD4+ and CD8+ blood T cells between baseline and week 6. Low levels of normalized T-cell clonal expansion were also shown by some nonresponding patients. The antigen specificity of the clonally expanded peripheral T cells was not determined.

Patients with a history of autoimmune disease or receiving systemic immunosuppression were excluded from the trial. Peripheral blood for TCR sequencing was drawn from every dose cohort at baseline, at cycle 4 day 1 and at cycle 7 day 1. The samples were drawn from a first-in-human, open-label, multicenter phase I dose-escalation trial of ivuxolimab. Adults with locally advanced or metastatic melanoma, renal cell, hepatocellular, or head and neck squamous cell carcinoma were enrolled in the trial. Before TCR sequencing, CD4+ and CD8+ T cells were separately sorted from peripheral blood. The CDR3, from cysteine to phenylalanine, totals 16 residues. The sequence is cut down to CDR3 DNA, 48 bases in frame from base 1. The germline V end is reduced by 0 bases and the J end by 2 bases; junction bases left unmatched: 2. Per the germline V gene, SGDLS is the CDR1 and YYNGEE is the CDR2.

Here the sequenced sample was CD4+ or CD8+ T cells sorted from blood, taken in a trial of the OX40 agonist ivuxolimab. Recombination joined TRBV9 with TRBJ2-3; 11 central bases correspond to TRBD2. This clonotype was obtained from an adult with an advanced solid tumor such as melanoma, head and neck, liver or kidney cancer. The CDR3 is CASSVGLAGYTDTQYF. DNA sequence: TGTGCCAGCAGCGTAGGACTAGCGGGGTACACAGATACGCAGTATTTT.